This TCR beta chain was sequenced during a study of T cells after yellow fever vaccination. Study-level points and caveats: Only a minor proportion of clonotypes was detected across both CD4 and CD8 compartments. Abundant clonotypes (contaminants from the bulk population) could be present in FACS-sorted repertoires. The study found a weaker secondary response that peaked faster, day 5 versus 15. Detected again after the booster were most primary-vaccination clones, at about 96% CD4 and 80% to 90% CD8.

As regards this clonotype: Its matching antigen is unknown.

TCRdb called the 5' RACE reads again in MiXCR, with one record for every CDR3 protein. The sample lists around 250,000 distinct CDR3 sequences; less than 9% were seen once. V was trimmed by 0 bases and J by 8 bases, leaving 10 bases between them. This CDR3 contains 13 residues. Germline V gives CDR1 GTSNPN, CDR2 SVGIG (reference sequence). The V and J genes are TRBV30 and TRBJ2-2; D is unclear. The TCR sequence derives from a man aged 25 to 45 who received the YFV17D yellow fever vaccine. The sequenced sample was CD4+ T cells sorted from PBMCs, obtained 15 days after the yellow fever booster vaccination. The CDR3 region is CAWSVLEGGELFF. Here the CDR3 DNA reads TGTGCCTGGAGTGTACTTGAAGGGGGGGAGCTGTTTTTT.